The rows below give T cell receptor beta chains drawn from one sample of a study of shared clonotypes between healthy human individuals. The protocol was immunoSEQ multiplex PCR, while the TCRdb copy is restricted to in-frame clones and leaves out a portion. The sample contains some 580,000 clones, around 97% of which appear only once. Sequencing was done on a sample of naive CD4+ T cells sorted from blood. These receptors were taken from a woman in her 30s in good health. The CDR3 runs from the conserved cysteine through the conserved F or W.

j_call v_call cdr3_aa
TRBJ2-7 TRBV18 CASSQARGNEQYF
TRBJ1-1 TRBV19 CASSPGQGWTEAFF
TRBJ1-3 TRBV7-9 CATQGFRSGNTIYF
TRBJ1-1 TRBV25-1 CASLSLTEAFF
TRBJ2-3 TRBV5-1 CASSPAGRGGQDTQYF
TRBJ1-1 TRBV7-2 CASSLGGGPTEAFF
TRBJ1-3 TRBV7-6 CASSRGGPGNTIYF
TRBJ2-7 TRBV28 CASSSQGRFFYEQYF
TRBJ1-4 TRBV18 CASTAMGSGEKLFF
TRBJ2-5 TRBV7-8 CASSLSGRPETQYF
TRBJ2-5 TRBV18 CASSTGDRETQYF
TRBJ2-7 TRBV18 CASSLSGGSYEQYF
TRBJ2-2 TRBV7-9 CASSFTGTGTGELFF
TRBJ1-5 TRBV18 CASSPLSGQNQPQHF
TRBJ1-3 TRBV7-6 CASSLEPLGSPSGNTIYF
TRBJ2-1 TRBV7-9 CASSLGGGNEQFF
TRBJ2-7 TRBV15 CATSRGPGPQTDEQYF
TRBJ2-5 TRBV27 CASSFIGLFREGAKTQYF
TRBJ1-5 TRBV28 CASSGRQGSRQPQHF
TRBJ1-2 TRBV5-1 CASSSEGYGYTF
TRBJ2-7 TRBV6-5 CASSRAIGSSYEQYF
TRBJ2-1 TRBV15 CATSRGSLEGLGAPQNYNEQFF
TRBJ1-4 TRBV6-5 CASSSQGARLGEKLFF
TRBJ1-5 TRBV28 CASSFRNNQPQHF
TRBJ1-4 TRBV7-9 CASSLGYTGEANEKLFF
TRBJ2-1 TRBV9 CASNPGGQDNEQFF
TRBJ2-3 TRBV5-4 CASTTRDRGPDTQYF
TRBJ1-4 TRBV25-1 CASSEGATNEKLFF
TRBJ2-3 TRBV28 CASSLGLADFTDTQYF
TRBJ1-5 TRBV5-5 CASSLDSQPQHF
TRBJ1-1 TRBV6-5 CASSYWAAKITEAFF
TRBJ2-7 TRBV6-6 CASSRTKTYEQYF
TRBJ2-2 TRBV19 CASSTAGGWGTGELFF
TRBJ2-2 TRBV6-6 CASSLRGFGELFF
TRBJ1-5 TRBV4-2 CASSQPDAEQPQHF
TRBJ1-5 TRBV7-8 CASSFRGIGNQPQHF
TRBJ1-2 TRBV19 CASSTAVIPNYGYTF
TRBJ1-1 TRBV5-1 CASSFRAEGAFF
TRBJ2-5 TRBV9 CASSVGPAPGQETQYF
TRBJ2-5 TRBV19 CASSSRAPVETQYF
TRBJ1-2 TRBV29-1 CSAADRGRDYGYTF
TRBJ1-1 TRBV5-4 CASSPPGGVSTEAFF
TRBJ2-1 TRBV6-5 CASSLTSGSYNEQFF
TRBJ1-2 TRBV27 CASSLTGTGGINYGYTF
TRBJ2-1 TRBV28 CASSFSDEQFF
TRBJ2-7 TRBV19 CASSGRTSVYEQYF
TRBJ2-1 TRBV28 CASSYRGASYNEQFF
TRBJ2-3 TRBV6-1 CASSETTSGRTDTQYF
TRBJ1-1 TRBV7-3 CASSLTGRVGNTEAFF
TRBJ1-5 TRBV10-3 CAISAGADQPQHF
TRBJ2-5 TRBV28 CAGIKGETQYF
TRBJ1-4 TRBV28 CASSFEQGFNEKLFF
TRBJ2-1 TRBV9 CASSAHRLASGNNEQFF
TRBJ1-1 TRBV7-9 CASSLAGIDTEAFF
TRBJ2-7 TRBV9 CASSPRGGPSYEQYF